This is a list of T cell receptor beta chains from one sample in a study of tumor-infiltrating lymphocytes in primary liver carcinoma. TCRdb redid the calling of the multiplex PCR reads with MiXCR, one entry per CDR3 protein. The table includes about 22,000 distinct CDR3 sequences, around 82% detected once. Sequencing was performed on liver tumor tissue from sampling region 2. The receptors originated from a woman aged 30 to 39 with primary liver carcinoma and hepatitis B virus infection. Both conserved end residues are part of each CDR3. A D gene is named only where the DNA matches it firmly. The size field is filled for only some rows; it gives once, few, many or a size class.

j_call clone_size d_call v_call cdr3_nt cdr3_aa
TRBJ2-5 - - TRBV6-5 TGTGCCAGCAGTACTGACGGGGGTCTGACCCGGTACTTC CASSTDGGLTRYF
TRBJ1-2 once - TRBV7-8 TGTGACAGCAGTTCCGGGGCAGGGGTTTATGGCTACACCTTC CDSSSGAGVYGYTF
TRBJ2-5 - TRBD2 TRBV29-1 TGCAGCGTTGGTGGGAGGGCCTCTGGGACCCAGTACTTC CSVGGRASGTQYF
TRBJ2-3 - - TRBV6-2/TRBV6-3 TGTGCCAACAGTTACGCCGGGTTCGGTTTGCAAGATACGCAGTATTTT CANSYAGFGLQDTQYF
TRBJ2-2 - TRBD2 TRBV11-2 TGTGCCGGCAACTTAGTGGCGCTAGCGGGATCCGGGGAGCTGTTTTTT CAGNLVALAGSGELFF
TRBJ1-6 - - TRBV6-5 TGTGCCGGCAGAAGAGGGGGGCATTCACCCCTCCACTTC CAGRRGGHSPLHF
TRBJ2-7 - TRBD1 TRBV4-2 TGTGCCAGCAGCCAGGAACACCTAGGACAGGGGGGACCGCACGAGCAGCATTTC CASSQEHLGQGGPHEQHF
TRBJ2-2 - - TRBV5-6 TGTGACTGCAGCTTGGCACCCAGGGTCACCAGGGAGCTGTTTTTT CDCSLAPRVTRELFF
TRBJ1-1 few - TRBV5-6 TGTGCCAGCAGCTTCGTCGGTGCCACTGAAGCTTCCTTC CASSFVGATEASF
TRBJ2-5 few TRBD1 TRBV6-5 TGTGCTAGCAGTATCGACAGGGGGCTAACCCAATACTTC CASSIDRGLTQYF
TRBJ2-2 - - TRBV6-1 TGTGCCAGCATGAAGAGAAGGGACACCGGGGAGCTGTTTTTT CASMKRRDTGELFF
TRBJ1-6 - - TRBV29-1 TGCAGCGTTGCGGGACACCCTAATTCACCCCTCCACTTT CSVAGHPNSPLHF
TRBJ1-2 - - TRBV11-2 TGTGACAGCAGCTTAGATGGGATGCCATGGAGAGGCTACACCTTC CDSSLDGMPWRGYTF
TRBJ2-1 - TRBD2 TRBV18 TGTGCCAGCTCCCCTATAGCGGGTGCCTTCAATGAGCAGTTCTTC CASSPIAGAFNEQFF
TRBJ2-1 - TRBD2 TRBV12-3/TRBV12-4 TGTGCCAGCAGTCTGTTCGGGACTAGCGGACTTGACCAGTTCTTC CASSLFGTSGLDQFF
TRBJ1-3 medium-sized TRBD1 TRBV12-3/TRBV12-4 TGTGCCAGCAGCCAGACAGGGGGCAGGAACACCATATATTTT CASSQTGGRNTIYF
TRBJ1-1 - TRBD1 TRBV29-1 TGTAGCGCCGGGACAGGGAGCACTGAATCTTTCTTT CSAGTGSTESFF
TRBJ2-7 - TRBD1 TRBV7-8 TGTGCCAGCAGTTTGAACCGGGACAGAACCTACGGGCAGTACTTC CASSLNRDRTYGQYF
TRBJ2-7 - - TRBV11-2 TGTGCCAGCAGCCAGTATTCGGGAGGGGGCTGCGAGCAGTACTTC CASSQYSGGGCEQYF
TRBJ1-2 - - TRBV11-2 TGTACCAGCAGCTTAGACCCGATCAGGGCGCTACGCTATCGCTACACCTTC CTSSLDPIRALRYRYTF
TRBJ2-7 - - TRBV2 TGTGCCAGCAGGTGGGACTCCGTAGGGACTCCCAATATGAGAGAGCAGTACTTC CASRWDSVGTPNMREQYF
TRBJ2-7 - - TRBV4-3 TGCGTCAGCAGCCATGATCGATGGACTGGGCGGGAGCAGTACTTC CVSSHDRWTGREQYF
TRBJ2-2 - TRBD2 TRBV11-2 TGTGCCAGCTGCTCACCCCGAGCGGGAGGCCAGGACACCGGGGAGCTGTTTTTT CASCSPRAGGQDTGELFF
TRBJ2-1 - - TRBV4-3 TGCGCCAGCAGCCTCACAGAGTTAGTCGATGAGCAGTTCTTC CASSLTELVDEQFF
TRBJ1-2 once - TRBV11-2 TGTGCCAGCAGCCCACAAGGCGGGCATTGGAGCTATGGCCGCACCTTC CASSPQGGHWSYGRTF
TRBJ2-3 - - TRBV6-6 TGTGCCAGCAGTTACCAGACCAGACCTAAACGCACAGATACGCAGTATTTT CASSYQTRPKRTDTQYF
TRBJ2-3 - TRBD2 TRBV12-3/TRBV12-4 TGTGCCAGCAACCTTGGGGGTGCTAGCGGGGATACACGGTATTTT CASNLGGASGDTRYF
TRBJ2-3 - - TRBV24-1 TGTGCCACCAATGATACTATCGGGATGGTGACGCAGTATTTT CATNDTIGMVTQYF
TRBJ2-7 - - TRBV7-8 TGTGCCAGCAGCTTGGGTCGCGGTCATACTATGAGCTCCTACGGGCAGTACTTC CASSLGRGHTMSSYGQYF
TRBJ2-3 medium-sized - TRBV13 TGTGCCAGCAGCTCCAGGCGGGCAGCAGATACGCAGTATTTT CASSSRRAADTQYF
TRBJ2-7 - - TRBV5-6 TGTGCCAGCAGCTTGAGGGGTAACGGGCACTACTTC CASSLRGNGHYF
TRBJ1-1 many - TRBV11-2 TGTGCCAGCAGCCCCGGGACTGAAGCTTTCTTT CASSPGTEAFF